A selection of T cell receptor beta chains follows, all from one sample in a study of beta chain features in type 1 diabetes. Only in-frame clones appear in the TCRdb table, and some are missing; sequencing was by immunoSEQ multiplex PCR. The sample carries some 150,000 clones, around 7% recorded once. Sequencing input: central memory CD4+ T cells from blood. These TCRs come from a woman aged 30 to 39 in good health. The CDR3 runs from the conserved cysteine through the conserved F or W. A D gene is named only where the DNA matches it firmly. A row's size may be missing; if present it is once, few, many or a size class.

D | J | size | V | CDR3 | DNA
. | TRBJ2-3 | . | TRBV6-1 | CASSVQSPSTDTQYF | TGTGCCAGCAGTGTACAGAGTCCTAGCACAGATACGCAGTATTTT
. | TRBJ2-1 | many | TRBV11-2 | CASSKENTPEQFF | TGTGCCAGCAGCAAAGAGAATACCCCCGAGCAGTTCTTC
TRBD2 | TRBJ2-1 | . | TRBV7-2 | CASSLVASGVGEQFF | TGTGCCAGCAGCTTAGTGGCTAGCGGGGTGGGGGAGCAGTTCTTC
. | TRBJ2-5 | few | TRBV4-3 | CASSQELVGPTHPSETQYF | TGCGCCAGCAGCCAAGAACTGGTGGGCCCCACGCACCCGTCGGAGACCCAGTACTTC
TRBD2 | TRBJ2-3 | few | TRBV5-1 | CASSLTPGLGGDTQYF | TGCGCCAGCAGCTTGACGCCGGGACTAGGGGGTGATACGCAGTATTTT
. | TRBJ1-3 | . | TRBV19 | CASSIQGYSGNTIYF | TGTGCCAGTAGTATACAGGGATACTCTGGAAACACCATATATTTT
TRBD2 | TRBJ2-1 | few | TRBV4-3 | CASSLRQGRTLAGECNEQFF | TGCGCCAGCAGCCTGAGACAGGGGAGAACGCTAGCGGGAGAATGCAATGAGCAGTTCTTC
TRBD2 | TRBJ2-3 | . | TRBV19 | CASSPRAGESDTQYF | TGTGCCAGTAGTCCGAGAGCGGGAGAATCCGATACGCAGTATTTT
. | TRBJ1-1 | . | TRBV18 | CASSPFTENTEAFF | TGTGCCAGCTCACCCTTTACAGAGAACACTGAAGCTTTCTTT
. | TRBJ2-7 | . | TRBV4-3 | CASSQDPDSYEQYF | TGCGCCAGCAGCCAAGATCCCGACAGCTACGAGCAGTACTTC
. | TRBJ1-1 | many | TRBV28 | CAIAQTRGNTEAFF | TGTGCCATCGCGCAAACCAGGGGAAACACTGAAGCTTTCTTT
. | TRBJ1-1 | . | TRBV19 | CASSVRDTGNTEAFF | TGTGCCAGTAGTGTCCGGGACACTGGTAACACTGAAGCTTTCTTT
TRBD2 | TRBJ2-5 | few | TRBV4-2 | CASSHVLAGGEKTQYF | TGTGCCAGCAGCCACGTTCTAGCGGGAGGAGAAAAGACCCAGTACTTC
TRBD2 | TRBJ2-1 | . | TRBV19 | CASIATSALYNEQFF | TGTGCCAGTATCGCGACTAGCGCACTCTACAATGAGCAGTTCTTC
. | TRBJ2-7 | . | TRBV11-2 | CASSPPGGREQYF | TGTGCCAGCAGCCCCCCGGGGGGCCGGGAGCAGTACTTC
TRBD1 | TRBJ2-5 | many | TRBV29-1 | CSPWTGGETQYF | TGCAGCCCATGGACAGGGGGAGAGACCCAGTACTTC
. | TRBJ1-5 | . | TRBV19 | CASSWTQRSNQPQHF | TGTGCCAGTAGTTGGACCCAGCGGAGTAATCAGCCCCAGCATTTT
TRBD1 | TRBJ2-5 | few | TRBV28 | CASSSQPGQGESGETQYF | TGTGCCAGCAGTTCCCAACCGGGACAGGGGGAGAGCGGGGAGACCCAGTACTTC
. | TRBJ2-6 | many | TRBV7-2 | CASSLGGQGANVLTF | TGTGCCAGCAGCTTAGGGGGCCAAGGGGCCAACGTCCTGACTTTC
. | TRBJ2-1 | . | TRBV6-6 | CASSNAGRLIGNEQFF | TGTGCCAGCAGTAACGCGGGACGGCTGATAGGAAATGAGCAGTTCTTC
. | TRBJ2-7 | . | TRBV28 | CASSLLREQYF | TGTGCCAGCAGCCTTCTCAGGGAGCAGTACTTC
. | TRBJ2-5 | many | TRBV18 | CASSPIGTNKETQYF | TGTGCCAGCTCACCAATCGGGACAAACAAAGAGACCCAGTACTTC
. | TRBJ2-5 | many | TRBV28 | CASSQGGQETQYF | TGTGCCAGCAGTCAGGGTGGCCAAGAGACCCAGTACTTC
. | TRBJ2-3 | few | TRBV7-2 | CASSFFSDFSDTQYF | TGTGCCAGCAGCTTTTTCTCTGACTTCTCAGATACGCAGTATTTT
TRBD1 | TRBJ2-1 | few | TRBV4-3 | CASSQVTGVEEQFF | TGCGCCAGCAGCCAGGTAACAGGGGTAGAGGAGCAGTTCTTC
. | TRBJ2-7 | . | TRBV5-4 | CASSLDVGGYEQYF | TGTGCCAGCAGCTTGGATGTAGGAGGCTACGAGCAGTACTTC
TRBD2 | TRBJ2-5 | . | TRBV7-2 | CASSPRTSGSSGETQYF | TGTGCCAGCAGCCCAAGGACTAGCGGGAGTAGCGGAGAGACCCAGTACTTC
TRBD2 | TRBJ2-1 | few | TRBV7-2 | CASSKLAGDNEQFF | TGTGCCAGCAGCAAACTAGCGGGGGACAATGAGCAGTTCTTC
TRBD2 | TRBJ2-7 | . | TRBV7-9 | CASSRLAGDIYEQYF | TGTGCCAGCAGTCGACTAGCGGGAGATATCTACGAGCAGTACTTC
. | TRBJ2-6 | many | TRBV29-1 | CSVEDPGLLANVLTF | TGCAGCGTTGAAGATCCGGGTTTGTTAGCCAACGTCCTGACTTTC
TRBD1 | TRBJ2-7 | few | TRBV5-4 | CASSFPGQGHEQYF | TGTGCCAGCAGCTTTCCGGGACAGGGTCACGAGCAGTACTTC
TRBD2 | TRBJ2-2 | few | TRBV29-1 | CSVRWGGTGELFF | TGCAGCGTCCGTTGGGGGGGCACCGGGGAGCTGTTTTTT
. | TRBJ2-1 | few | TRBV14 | CASSQVGGINNEQFF | TGTGCCAGCAGCCAAGTTGGAGGAATAAACAATGAGCAGTTCTTC
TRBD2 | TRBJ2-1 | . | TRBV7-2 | CASSSRGPSGLSSYNEQFF | TGTGCCAGCAGCTCCCGCGGGCCTAGCGGCCTCAGCTCCTACAATGAGCAGTTCTTC
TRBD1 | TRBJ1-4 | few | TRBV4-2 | CASSPSPGQAEKLFF | TGTGCCAGCAGCCCCTCACCGGGACAGGCTGAAAAACTGTTTTTT
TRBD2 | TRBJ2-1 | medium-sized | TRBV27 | CASRIGGALGNEQFF | TGTGCCAGCAGGATCGGGGGGGCTCTGGGAAATGAGCAGTTCTTC
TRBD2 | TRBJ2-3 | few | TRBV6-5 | CASQTAGGPDTQYF | TGTGCCAGTCAGACAGCGGGAGGCCCCGATACGCAGTATTTT
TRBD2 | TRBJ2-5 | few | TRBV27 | CASSLPSGRIGETQYF | TGTGCCAGCAGTTTGCCTAGCGGGAGGATTGGAGAGACCCAGTACTTC
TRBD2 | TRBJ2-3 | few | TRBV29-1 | CSVELAGGSDTQYF | TGCAGCGTTGAACTAGCGGGAGGGTCGGATACGCAGTATTTT
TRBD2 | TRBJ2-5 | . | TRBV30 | CASGRAGGGWEETQYF | TGTGCGTCGGGACGGGCCGGGGGGGGTTGGGAAGAGACCCAGTACTTC
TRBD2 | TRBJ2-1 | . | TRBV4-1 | CASSKPGLAGLEQFF | TGCGCCAGCAGCAAACCGGGACTAGCGGGACTTGAGCAGTTCTTC
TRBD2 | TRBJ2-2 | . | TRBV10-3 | CAISGAGDIGELFF | TGTGCCATCAGTGGGGCGGGAGATATCGGGGAGCTGTTTTTT
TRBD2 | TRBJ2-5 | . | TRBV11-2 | CASSRPGLSIWTQYF | TGTGCCAGCAGCCGCCCGGGACTATCTATTTGGACCCAGTACTTC
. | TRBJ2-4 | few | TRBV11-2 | CASSPVWGGEIQYF | TGTGCCAGCAGCCCCGTCTGGGGGGGCGAGATTCAGTACTTC
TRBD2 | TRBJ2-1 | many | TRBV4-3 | CASSRGGSGDEQFF | TGCGCCAGCAGCCGGGGAGGGTCCGGGGATGAGCAGTTCTTC
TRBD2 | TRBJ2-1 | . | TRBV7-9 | CASSPGTSVFHEQFF | TGTGCCAGCAGCCCCGGGACTAGCGTTTTCCATGAGCAGTTCTTC
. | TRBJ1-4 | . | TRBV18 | CASSPVRISTNEKLFF | TGTGCCAGCTCACCGGTGAGGATATCAACTAATGAAAAACTGTTTTTT
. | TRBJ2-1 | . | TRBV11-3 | CASSLESGPLSEQFF | TGTGCCAGCAGCTTAGAAAGTGGGCCCCTGAGTGAGCAGTTCTTC
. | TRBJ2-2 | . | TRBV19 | CASRLGARGTGELFF | TGTGCCAGTAGGCTCGGGGCTCGGGGGACCGGGGAGCTGTTTTTT
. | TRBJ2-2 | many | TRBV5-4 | CASSLKRSSNTGELFF | TGTGCCAGCAGCTTGAAGCGCTCATCGAACACCGGGGAGCTGTTTTTT
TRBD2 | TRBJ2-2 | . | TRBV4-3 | CASSQWPSGAGELFF | TGCGCCAGCAGCCAATGGCCTAGCGGAGCCGGGGAGCTGTTTTTT
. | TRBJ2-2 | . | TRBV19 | CASSVASGYTGELFF | TGTGCCAGTAGTGTGGCGAGCGGGTACACCGGGGAGCTGTTTTTT
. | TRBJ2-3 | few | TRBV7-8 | CASSLLADASTDTQYF | TGTGCCAGCAGTTTACTAGCTGACGCTAGCACAGATACGCAGTATTTT
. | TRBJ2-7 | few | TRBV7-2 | CASSSGTPFYEQYF | TGTGCCAGCAGCTCCGGGACACCCTTTTACGAGCAGTACTTC
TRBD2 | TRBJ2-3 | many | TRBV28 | CASSLRLAGGYTQYF | TGTGCCAGCAGTTTACGACTAGCGGGAGGTTATACGCAGTATTTT
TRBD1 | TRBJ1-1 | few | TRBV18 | CASSRGTGDTEAFF | TGTGCCAGCTCACGTGGGACAGGAGACACTGAAGCTTTCTTT
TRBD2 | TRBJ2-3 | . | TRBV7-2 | CASSYGLAGGGDTQYF | TGTGCCAGCAGCTACGGACTAGCGGGAGGTGGGGATACGCAGTATTTT
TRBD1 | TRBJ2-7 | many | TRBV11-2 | CASSLRQGPTPYEQYF | TGTGCCAGCAGCCTACGACAGGGGCCCACACCCTACGAGCAGTACTTC
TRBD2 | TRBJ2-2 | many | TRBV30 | CAWTPWSGGGSPGELFF | TGTGCCTGGACCCCCTGGTCGGGAGGGGGGAGCCCCGGGGAGCTGTTTTTT